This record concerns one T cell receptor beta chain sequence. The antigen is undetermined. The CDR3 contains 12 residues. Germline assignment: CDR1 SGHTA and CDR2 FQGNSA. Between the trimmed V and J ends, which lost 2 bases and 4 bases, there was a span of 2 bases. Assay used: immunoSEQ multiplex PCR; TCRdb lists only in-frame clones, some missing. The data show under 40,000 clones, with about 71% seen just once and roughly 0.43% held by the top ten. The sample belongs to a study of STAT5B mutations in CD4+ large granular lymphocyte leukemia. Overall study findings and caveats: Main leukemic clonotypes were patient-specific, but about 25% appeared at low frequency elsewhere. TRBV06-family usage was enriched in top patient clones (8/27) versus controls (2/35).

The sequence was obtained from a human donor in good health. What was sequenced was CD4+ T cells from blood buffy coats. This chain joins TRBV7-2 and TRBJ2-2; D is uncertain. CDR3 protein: CASSLSTGELFF. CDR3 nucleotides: TGTGCCAGCAGCTTAAGCACCGGGGAGCTGTTTTTT.